This TCR beta chain was identified during a study of T cells after yellow fever vaccination. Study as a whole: Where fractions had low cell numbers, libraries were prepared from them with the SMART-Seq v4 Ultra Low Input RNA kit.

Study outcomes and limitations: Peaking faster, on day 5 versus 15, the secondary response was nonetheless weaker. At around 96% for CD4 and approximately 89% for CD8, most primary-vaccination clones showed up again after the booster. A small proportion of clonotypes was detected in both the CD4 and CD8 compartments.

This CDR3 has 13 amino acids. V lost 3 bases, J lost 8 bases, and 3 bases stayed unmatched. The germline gives CDR1 SEHNR, CDR2 FQNEAQ (reference sequence). TCRdb independently ran MiXCR on the 5' RACE reads; one entry per CDR3 protein. The table shows 100,000 to 150,000 distinct CDR3 sequences, with roughly 10% occurring only once. In this sample, this clonotype turned up a few times. Its antigen is still unknown. The sample in question was CD8+ T cells sorted from PBMCs, obtained on the day of the yellow fever booster vaccination. The clonotype was recovered from a man younger than 30 who received the YFV17D yellow fever vaccine. The chain recombines TRBV7-9 with TRBJ1-4, with TRBD1 matching over 7 bases. The CDR3 spells CASSFSGQEKLFF. As DNA, the CDR3 is TGTGCCAGCAGCTTTTCGGGACAGGAAAAACTGTTTTTT.